This T cell receptor beta chain was identified during a study of control samples from healthy donors and cancer patients (TCRdb year 2020). Comments on this clone: No cognate antigen has been identified for it. No qualities accompany the bases; no much larger clone lies one base away.

CDR1 and CDR2 (SEHNR, FQNEAQ) derive from the germline V gene (reference sequence). V ends up 3 bases short and J 2 bases short, with an unmatched junction base count of 10. Including cysteine and phenylalanine, the CDR3 has 17 amino acids. Of the read, only the CDR3 DNA is kept; its 51 bases are in frame from base 1. Libraries were constructed by the immunoSEQ multiplex PCR assay. Here the immuneACCESS table is served through TCRdb, limited to in-frame sequences with V and J called. Missing clones are a known gap in these copies; in checked studies unresolved V genes cover under half, and the rest lacks a known reason. The sample contains more than 50,000 clones, 90% to 96% of them found a single time. The ten largest clones represent 0.85% to 1.4% of the sample.

Rearrangement joined TRBV7-9 to TRBJ2-1, with 7 junctional bases fitting TRBD1. Sequenced input: blood. The sequence was collected from a woman between 18 and 30 years old in good health. The nucleotides read TGTGCCAGCAGCTTTCGAAACGGGACAGCGACCTACAATGAGCAGTTCTTC. Translated, it gives CASSFRNGTATYNEQFF.